The TCR beta chain under discussion was sequenced for a study of blood T cell repertoires in COVID-19. Study-level information: There were acute and convalescent COVID-19 samples, and they came from the United States, Italy and Spain.

The germline gives CDR1 SGHVS, CDR2 FNYEAQ. The CDR3 length is 15 residues. This clone was counted between two and nine times. The junction departs from germline at one end; a sequencing error may be responsible. How the authors handled the data: Amplifying reference gene primers gave estimates of nucleated cell counts. Here immunoSEQ multiplex PCR was the method, and the copy in TCRdb shows in-frame clones only, minus some. Clone size and V and J calls were adopted from that table, with D and trimming inferred from the DNA. This table holds some 150,000 clones, roughly 85% found once. The V call is TRBV7-6, the J call TRBJ2-7; 8 bases line up with TRBD1. The sample consisted of peripheral blood. The receptor was derived from a man between 65 and 79 years old with acute or convalescent COVID-19. CDR3 coding DNA: TGTGCCAGCAGCTTCCAGGGGGCGCCCTCCCACGAGCAGTACTTC. It is translated as CASSFQGAPSHEQYF.